A single sample gave rise to the 19 T cell receptor beta chains below, sequenced in a study of T cell responses to AZD1222 COVID-19 vaccine. Generated by immunoSEQ multiplex PCR, the TCRdb table keeps only in-frame clones and is missing some. The data hold fewer than 300,000 clones, with over 85% observed a single time. The source was peripheral blood, collected on day 0 of AZD1222 vaccination. The receptor source for this set is an adult in good health.

The genes are TRBV6-5 and TRBJ2-2; maybe TRBD1 (6 bases). This CDR3 spans 15 amino acids. Per the germline V gene, CDR1 is MNHEY and CDR2 is SVGAGI. V was shortened by 4 bases and J by 4 bases, with 13 bases between the two germline ends. CDR3 DNA sequence: TGTGCCAGCAGTTCGGACAGCGTGGCCACCGGGGAGCTGTTTTTT. It yields the protein CASSSDSVATGELFF.

The chain is built from TRBV2 and TRBJ1-1, with D possibly TRBD1 on 5 matching bases. V lost 7 bases and J lost 5, with 8 bases in between. Germline values: CDR1 SNHLY, CDR2 FYNNEI. This CDR3 has 11 amino acids. CDR3 loop: CASKGWTEAFF. In nucleotides, the CDR3 is TGTGCCAGCAAGGGGTGGACTGAAGCTTTCTTT.

This sequence joins TRBV5-1 and TRBJ1-1; D gene uncertain. Trimming cost V 0 bases and J 6 bases, with 12 bases left between them. The CDR3 totals 14 residues. Germline CDR1 and CDR2: SGHRS and YFSETQ. The CDR3 nucleotides are TGCGCCAGCAGCTTGGATCGGAGGGTCGCTGAAGCTTTCTTT. Amino acids: CASSLDRRVAEAFF.

The chain combines TRBV18 with TRBJ1-3; D unresolved. The germline V and J ends were trimmed by 3 bases and 0 bases, with 12 bases remaining between them. Germline CDR1 and CDR2: KGHSH and LQKENI. This CDR3 is 16 amino acids long. Written as DNA, the CDR3 is TGTGCCAGCTCACCTAATTTAGACGGCTCTGGAAACACCATATATTTT. It translates to CASSPNLDGSGNTIYF.

The chain recombines TRBV9 with TRBJ1-2, with D hard to call. There are 15 residues in the CDR3. V lost 3 bases, J lost 0 bases, and 12 bases lay in between. Per the germline V gene, CDR1 is SGDLS and CDR2 is YYNGEE. CDR3 nucleotide sequence: TGTGCCAGCAGCGGGATGGTCGGGGCTAACTATGGCTACACCTTC. This encodes CASSGMVGANYGYTF.

This chain joins TRBV9 and TRBJ2-3, with 11 positions matching TRBD2. The CDR3 loop spans 15 amino acids. The junction had 13 bases not matched to a gene; V was cut back by 8 bases and J by 8 bases. Germline V lookup: CDR1 SGDLS, CDR2 YYNGEE. CDR3 loop: CASSTGTSGSGTQYF. The CDR3 DNA sequence: TGTGCCAGTTCCACCGGGACTAGCGGAAGTGGTACGCAGTATTTT. Full variable domain (missing parts from reference TRBV9 and TRBJ2-3): DSGVTQTPKHLITATGQRVTLRCSPRSGDLSVYWYQQSLDQGLQFLIQYYNGEERAKGNILERFSAQQFPDLHSELNLSSLELGDSALYFCASSTGTSGSGTQYFGPGTRLTVL.

The chain employs TRBV12-5 and TRBJ1-3; D is unresolved. The CDR3 extends over 14 amino acids. Germline V gene data show CDR1 as LGHNT and CDR2 as FRNRAP. V gave up 3 bases and J gave up 0 bases, with 6 bases separating them. The CDR3 coding sequence is TGTGCTAGTGGTTTCGGACCCTCTGGAAACACCATATATTTT. Encoded protein: CASGFGPSGNTIYF.

The J gene is TRBJ1-5, the V gene TRBV7-2; the D is unclear. Per the germline V gene, CDR1 is SGHTA and CDR2 is FQGNSA. V lost 2 bases and J 7 bases, leaving 12 bases between the germline ends. CDR3 length: 14 amino acids. The DNA for the CDR3 is TGTGCCAGCAGCTTAACGAGGGTTAACCAGCCCCAGCATTTT. Translated, it gives CASSLTRVNQPQHF.

This clone was detected only once. The chain carries TRBV2 and TRBJ1-4; 11 bases agree with TRBD1. This CDR3 contains 16 residues. Trimming at V came to 8 bases and at J to 0 bases, leaving 5 bases not matched to a gene. From germline, CDR1 is SNHLY and CDR2 FYNNEI. The chain's CDR3 is CASRGGQGATNEKLFF. CDR3 DNA sequence: TGTGCCAGCCGGGGGGGACAGGGGGCAACTAATGAAAAACTGTTTTTT. Based on the CDR3 plus reference TRBV2 and TRBJ1-4, the full variable domain is EPEVTQTPSHQVTQMGQEVILRCVPISNHLYFYWYRQILGQKVEFLVSFYNNEISEKSEIFDDQFSVERPDGSNFTLKIRSTKLEDSAMYFCASRGGQGATNEKLFFGSGTQLSVL.

The chain's CDR3 is CSATGDYGYTF. CDR3 nucleotide sequence: TGCAGTGCCACAGGGGACTATGGCTACACCTTC. The V call is TRBV20-1, the J call TRBJ1-2, with TRBD1 matching over 7 bases. V was pared by 6 bases and J by 3 bases, with 1 base of the junction left unmatched. The germline gives CDR1 DFQATT, CDR2 SNEGSKA (reference sequence). CDR3 length equals 11 residues.

The chain has TRBV2 and TRBJ2-7, with 8 bases that match TRBD1. The CDR3 spans 13 residues. With 7 bases clipped from V and 5 bases from J, the junction kept 7 bases outside the gene matches. Germline lookup yields CDR1 SNHLY and CDR2 FYNNEI. CDR3 DNA sequence: TGTGCCAGCACTATACAGGGGGTCCACGAGCAGTACTTC. Translated: CASTIQGVHEQYF.

This sequence joins TRBV11-2 and TRBJ1-1; D gene unclear. The ends were cut back, 3 bases at V and 2 bases at J, with 13 bases in the middle. CDR3 length: 15 residues. Per germline, CDR1 SGHAT and CDR2 FQNNGV. CDR3 nucleotide sequence: TGTGCCAGCAGCTTGAGGGCCCTTCCTAACACTGAAGCTTTCTTT. Translated: CASSLRALPNTEAFF.

This clone has a single count. The genes are TRBV7-8 and TRBJ1-5, with unresolved D. Trimming pared 4 bases from V and 1 base from J, leaving 8 bases between. The germline gives CDR1 SGHVS, CDR2 FQNEAQ. This CDR3 has 14 residues. The CDR3, as DNA: TGTGCCAGCAGCTATCGGACGAGCAATCAGCCCCAGCATTTT. This encodes CASSYRTSNQPQHF.

The J gene is TRBJ2-2, the V gene TRBV11-3; 11 nucleotides match TRBD1. CDR3 size: 18 residues. Germline V CDR1 and CDR2: SGHNT, YENEEA. V was clipped by 4 bases and J by 0 bases; unmatched bases: 7. The chain's CDR3 is CASSSGQGVSSNTGELFF. DNA of the CDR3: TGTGCCAGCAGCTCGGGACAGGGGGTCTCGTCGAACACCGGGGAGCTGTTTTTT.

V gene TRBV5-5 combines with J gene TRBJ1-2; D remains ambiguous. Germline CDR1 reads SGHKS; CDR2 reads YYEKEE (reference sequence). V lost 4 bases and J 6 bases, leaving 19 bases between the germline ends. There are 15 residues in the CDR3. CDR3 DNA sequence: TGTGCCAGCAGCCTGAATGTGGGAAAGGTCGATGGCTACACCTTC. This sequence encodes CASSLNVGKVDGYTF.

The V and J genes are TRBV5-5 and TRBJ2-2; D ambiguous. Trimming left V 5 bases short and J 0 bases short, with 14 bases between. CDR1 is SGHKS and CDR2 is YYEKEE in the germline V gene (reference sequence). The CDR3 has 16 residues. The CDR3 sequence is CASSRTSGANTGELFF. In nucleotides, the CDR3 is TGTGCCAGCAGTCGCACGTCGGGCGCGAACACCGGGGAGCTGTTTTTT. Full variable domain (outside the CDR3, taken from reference TRBV5-5 and TRBJ2-2): DAGVTQSPTHLIKTRGQQVTLRCSPISGHKSVSWYQQVLGQGPQFIFQYYEKEERGRGNFPDRFSARQFPNYSSELNVNALLLGDSALYLCASSRTSGANTGELFFGEGSRLTVL.

The genes are TRBV5-1 and TRBJ2-5; D not certain. CDR1 SGHRS and CDR2 YFSETQ come from the germline V gene. The CDR3 sequence is 11 residues long. Trimming took 4 bases from V and 5 from J, leaving 6 bases between them. CDR3 region: CASSRAETQYF. The CDR3 DNA sequence: TGCGCCAGCAGCCGGGCGGAGACCCAGTACTTC.

The chain carries TRBV28 and TRBJ2-7; 7 nucleotides line up with TRBD2. This CDR3 is built from 12 residues. V lost 8 bases and J lost 7; bases outside the gene matches: 8. Germline V gene data show CDR1 as MDHEN and CDR2 as SYDVKM. This CDR3 is CASLGGGGEQYF. CDR3 sequence (DNA): TGTGCCAGCCTTGGCGGGGGTGGAGAGCAGTACTTC.

The chain combines TRBV21-1 with TRBJ1-4; TRBD1 was called by the table and not checked on the DNA. TRBV21-1 represents a pseudogene. The length of the CDR3 is 18 residues. The CDR3 sequence is CASSGRPGTGGAGEKLFF. CDR3 DNA sequence: TGTGCCAGCAGCGGACGTCCCGGGACAGGGGGCGCAGGTGAAAAACTGTTTTTT.